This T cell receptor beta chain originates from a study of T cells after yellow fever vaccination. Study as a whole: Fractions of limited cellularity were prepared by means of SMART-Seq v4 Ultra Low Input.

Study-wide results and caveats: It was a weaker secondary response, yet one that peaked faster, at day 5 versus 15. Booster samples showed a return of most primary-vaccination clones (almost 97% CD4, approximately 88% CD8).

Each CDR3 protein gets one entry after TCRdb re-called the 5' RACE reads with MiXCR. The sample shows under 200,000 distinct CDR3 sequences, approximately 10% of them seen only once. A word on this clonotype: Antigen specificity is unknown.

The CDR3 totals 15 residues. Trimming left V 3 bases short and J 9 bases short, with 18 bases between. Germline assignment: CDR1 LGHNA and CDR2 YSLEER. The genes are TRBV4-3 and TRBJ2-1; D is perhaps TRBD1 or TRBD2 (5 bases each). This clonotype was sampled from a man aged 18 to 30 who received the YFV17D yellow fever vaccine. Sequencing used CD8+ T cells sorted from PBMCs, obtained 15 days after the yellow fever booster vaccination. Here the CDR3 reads CASSQTPPRGSEQFF. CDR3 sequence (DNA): TGCGCCAGCAGCCAGACCCCGCCTCGGGGCTCTGAGCAGTTCTTC.